This T cell receptor beta chain was sequenced during a study of beta chain features in type 1 diabetes (dated 2018 in TCRdb). Notes on the research overall: No differences in mean age, gender distribution, total cell number or subset yield were found between patients and healthy donors. A total of 85 million to 140 million sorted cells were examined across all samples, and a strong correlation was observed between cell number per subset and RNA yield. The study compared the TCRB repertoires of sorted circulating CD4+ T cell subsets in recently diagnosed type 1 diabetes patients with those in matched healthy donors. Regulatory and stem cell-like memory subsets were isolated from only 8 patients and roughly eight healthy donors, whereas naive and central memory subsets came from all 30 or so donors. Findings and caveats that apply to the study as a whole: Sequencing cDNA rather than genomic DNA could over-represent highly expressing activated cells, although activation and CD3 levels did not differ between groups. Naive, central memory and regulatory TCRB repertoires appeared to be more similar among patients than among healthy donors. Because the HLA sub-analyses included only small numbers of individuals, any influence of HLA type on TCRB rearrangement was left unresolved. Type 1 diabetes patients showed a moderate but significant shortening of TCRB CDR3 length in all four CD4+ subsets. At VDJ recombination sites, type 1 diabetes patients had fewer insertions and more deleted nucleotides, which implies abnormalities in thymic rearrangement. PCR might favor shorter templates, but patient and control samples were amplified and corrected together, so any skew would affect both groups equally.

As for this clone: The specificity of this receptor is unknown. Base-call qualities are not available, and no considerably larger clone is one nucleotide away.

Per the germline V gene (reference sequence), SEHNR is the CDR1 and FQNEAQ is the CDR2. The cysteine opens and the phenylalanine closes a CDR3 of 15 amino acids. Only CDR3 DNA is held: 45 bases, read in frame from base 1. Trimming at the junction amounts to 5 bases on V and 4 bases on J, and the germline ends lie 17 bases apart. All of the isolated RNA was reverse transcribed with the High Capacity cDNA Reverse Transcription Kit, so expressed TCRB transcripts were sequenced. Deep immunoSEQ sequencing was applied to naive, central memory and regulatory T cell samples, giving an average of roughly 3.6 million total reads per sample. Sorted cells were lysed in RLT buffer and RNA was extracted with DNase-treated RNeasy Micro or Mini kits, depending on cell number. Each cell subset was processed on its own to prevent cross-contamination, while patient and healthy donor samples were processed together. TCRB sequences were amplified from cDNA with the immunoSEQ multiplex PCR, producing 87-bp fragments spanning the CDR3 region. The amplicons were sequenced using the Illumina HiSeq platform. The original methods were these. PCR bias was computationally corrected using synthetic template baselines, reads within Hamming distance 2 were collapsed, and singletons that could not be merged were discarded. Reads were aligned against IMGT to assign V, D and J genes, CDR3 length and insertions or deletions at six rearrangement sites. Within each subset, clonotype counts were normalized to sorted cell number, and only after that were true diversity and Gini coefficients computed with the tcR R package. Repertoire sharing was quantified using the overlap coefficient calculated on TCRB nucleotide sequences. Out-of-frame TCRB sequences from naive cells were analyzed to stand in for the pre-selection repertoire. This immuneACCESS table, as held by TCRdb, lists in-frame sequences with V and J called but not all clones. Of the missing ones, under half trace to an unresolved V gene in checked studies; the others have no known cause. The DNA gave D and trimming, while V, J and clone size come from that table. The sample data list 600,000 or so clones, and 9.5% to 15% of these were observed just once. 0.09% to 0.15% of the sample belongs to the ten largest clones.

Each donor gave one peripheral blood draw, roughly 110 mL on average, collected into heparinised tubes. Using a panel that included CD45RO, CCR7, CD25, CD127, CD95 and CD27, naive, central memory, regulatory and stem cell-like memory CD4+ T cells were sorted on a BD FACSAria II. Every sorted population had a purity above 95%. PBMCs were separated immediately by Lymphoprep density gradient centrifugation and were stained directly, without being cultured. So that batch effects would be minimized, each experiment stained and sorted samples in pairs, pairing one healthy donor with one patient. Sequenced: naive CD4+ T cells from blood. Interpreted using the paper, the cell subset or site label stands for: true naive CD4+ T cells. The V and J genes are TRBV7-9 and TRBJ2-5; the best D guess is TRBD2, with 5 bases matching. This clonotype was obtained from a man aged 30-40 years with type 1 diabetes. The CDR3 region: CASSPSLLGAETQYF. DNA sequence: TGTGCCAGCAGCCCCTCCCTACTAGGCGCAGAGACCCAGTACTTC.